This T cell receptor (beta chain) was retrieved from a study of T cells expressing NK-cell markers. On the study more broadly: Cells sorted as CD3+CD56+NKG2C+, CD3+CD56+NKG2C- and CD3+CD56-NKG2C+ T cells supplied the TCR beta repertoires.

TCR beta libraries carry UMIs added by 5'RACE template switching. TCRdb re-called the 5' RACE reads and catalogs CDR3 proteins one per entry, DNA excluded. The data show about 440,000 distinct CDR3 sequences, and the top ten clones hold roughly 7.2%. Germline-derived CDR1 and CDR2 are MRHNA and SNTAGT. CDR3 length: 16 residues. This chain links TRBV6-4 with TRBJ2-2; the D gene TCRdb calls, TRBD2, cannot be checked with no DNA. Source material: blood T cells: a sorted CD56 or NKG2C T cell subset, CD4+ or CD8+ T cells, or bulk PBMC T cells (not recorded which). The sequence was obtained from a woman between 18 and 70 years old in good health. Here the CDR3 reads CASSPSGGENTGELFF.